These 20 T cell receptor beta chains share one sample of origin, sequenced in a study of blood T cell repertoires in COVID-19. Data came from immunoSEQ multiplex PCR; TCRdb stores just in-frame clones and leaves some out. Among about 290,000 clones listed, about 89% were seen once. Material for sequencing was peripheral blood. The receptors were gathered from a man aged 40-49 years with acute or convalescent COVID-19.

The rearrangement links TRBV12-3 or TRBV12-4 to TRBJ1-5; possible D gene TRBD1, 5 bases. Trimming shortened V by 7 bases and J by 6 bases, and 10 bases separated the two germline ends. This CDR3 has 12 residues. The CDR3: CASNRGGQPQHF. CDR3 DNA: TGTGCCAGCAATCGGGGGGGTCAGCCCCAGCATTTT.

This chain uses TRBV2 with TRBJ2-1; 10 bases map to TRBD2. V was pared by 6 bases and J by 1 base, with 3 bases of the junction left unmatched. The CDR3 runs to 15 residues. CDR1 SNHLY and CDR2 FYNNEI come from the germline V gene. The CDR3 protein is CASRLSGGSYNEQFF. DNA for the CDR3: TGTGCCAGCAGACTTAGCGGGGGGTCCTACAATGAGCAGTTCTTC.

This clone was detected only a few times. The V call is TRBV15, the J call TRBJ2-7; TRBD1 might be the D (5 bases). Germline V gives CDR1 LNHNV, CDR2 YYDKDF (reference sequence). The V and J ends lost 1 base and 1 base respectively, with 8 bases between them. The CDR3 covers 14 residues. This CDR3 is CATSRGSGSYEQYF. The CDR3 region has the DNA TGTGCCACCAGCAGAGGTTCAGGGTCCTACGAGCAGTACTTC.

This clone was recorded at least ten times. The genes are TRBV13 and TRBJ2-7, with D possibly TRBD1 on 5 matching bases. From germline, CDR1 is PRHDT and CDR2 FYEKMQ (reference sequence). Trimming stripped 2 bases from V and 1 base from J, with 12 bases between. The CDR3 spans 15 residues. CDR3 bases: TGTGCCAGCAGCTTACTCCGACAGTCGTCCTACGAGCAGTACTTC. As protein: CASSLLRQSSYEQYF.

V usage is TRBV12-5 and J usage is TRBJ2-1; TRBD2 agrees at 10 bases. This CDR3 has 14 residues. J was trimmed by 8 bases and V by 8 bases; bases with no gene match: 9. Germline V gene data show CDR1 as LGHNT and CDR2 as FRNRAP. The CDR3 loop reads CASCTAGGPDEQFF. The CDR3 DNA follows: TGTGCTAGTTGTACAGCGGGGGGGCCAGATGAGCAGTTCTTC.

V gene TRBV11-3 combines with J gene TRBJ2-2, with D possibly TRBD2 on 6 matching bases. V was shortened by 5 bases and J by 5 bases, with 15 bases between the two germline ends. Germline V gene data show CDR1 as SGHNT and CDR2 as YENEEA. The length of the CDR3 is 15 residues. CDR3 nucleotide sequence: TGTGCCAGCAGCCCACTTAGTGGGGGGACCGGGGAGCTGTTTTTT. This sequence encodes CASSPLSGGTGELFF.

The chain links TRBV5-6 to TRBJ1-1; the D is unclear. The V gene lost 3 bases and the J gene lost 5 bases, with 17 bases spanning the gap. Germline V lookup: CDR1 SGHDT, CDR2 YYEEEE. There are 15 residues in the CDR3. As DNA, the CDR3 is TGTGCCAGCAGCTACCCCGGGATTTCTAGGACTGAAGCTTTCTTT. Translating gives CASSYPGISRTEAFF.

The chain joins TRBV7-3 to TRBJ1-1; TRBD1 is a possible D gene (5 bases). V shed 0 bases and J shed 3 bases, with 11 bases lying between them. Germline V gene sequence: CDR1 SGHTA, CDR2 FQGTGA. This CDR3 has 15 residues. The CDR3 sequence: CASSLTRQIHTEAFF. CDR3 DNA: TGTGCCAGCAGCTTAACCCGACAGATACACACTGAAGCTTTCTTT.

The rearrangement links TRBV28 to TRBJ1-2; D may be TRBD1 (6 bases). CDR3 length equals 14 residues. The V gene's germline CDR1 is MDHEN and CDR2 SYDVKM. V was clipped by 6 bases and J by 3 bases, with 14 bases between them. CDR3 coding DNA: TGTGCCAGCAGCGTACAAACAGGGTACTATGGCTACACCTTC. Translated, it gives CASSVQTGYYGYTF.

The chain employs TRBV5-6 and TRBJ2-3; TRBD2 matches at 7 bases. V dropped 4 bases and J dropped 7; count of bases not matched to a gene: 9. CDR1 is SGHDT and CDR2 is YYEEEE in the germline V gene. The CDR3 consists of 14 residues. In nucleotides, the CDR3 is TGTGCCAGCAGCCAGGGACTACCTGCGAATACGCAGTATTTT. Translating gives CASSQGLPANTQYF.

This clone was seen a single time. The chain joins TRBV4-1 to TRBJ2-3; 10 nucleotides align to TRBD1. In germline, CDR1 is MGHRA, CDR2 YSYEKL. V lost 2 bases to trimming and J lost 5 bases; unmatched junction nucleotides: 4. The CDR3 is made up of 15 amino acids. The CDR3 nucleotides are TGCGCCAGCAGCCAAAAGACAGGGGGCGAAGATACGCAGTATTTT. Translated: CASSQKTGGEDTQYF.

V is TRBV5-1 and J is TRBJ2-7, with a possible D match to TRBD1 (5 bases). Germline V gene lookup returns CDR1 SGHRS and CDR2 YFSETQ. Trimming took off 4 bases at V and 4 bases at J, with 15 bases between the two ends. This CDR3 is built from 14 residues. The chain's CDR3 is CASSRRQIPYEQYF. In DNA, the CDR3 is TGCGCCAGCAGCCGAAGACAGATTCCATACGAGCAGTACTTC. Filled out from reference TRBV5-1 and TRBJ2-7, the complete variable domain reads KAGVTQTPRYLIKTRGQQVTLSCSPISGHRSVSWYQQTPGQGLQFLFEYFSETQRNKGNFPGRFSGRQFSNSRSEMNVSTLELGDSALYLCASSRRQIPYEQYFGPGTRLTVT.

This clone was found once. The chain is built from TRBV12-5 and TRBJ1-3; D not certain. The germline CDR1 and CDR2 sequences are LGHNT and FRNRAP. There are 13 residues in the CDR3. V lost 1 base, J lost 4 bases, and 5 bases lay in between. The CDR3 nucleotides are TGTGCTAGTGGTTTGGAGCCCGGAAACACCATATATTTT. Translated, it gives CASGLEPGNTIYF. Drawing the rest from reference TRBV12-5 and TRBJ1-3, the complete variable domain is DARVTQTPRHKVTEMGQEVTMRCQPILGHNTVFWYRQTMMQGLELLAYFRNRAPLDDSGMPKDRFSAEMPDATLATLKIQPSEPRDSAVYFCASGLEPGNTIYFGEGSWLTVV.

This chain links TRBV2 with TRBJ1-1, with D perhaps matching TRBD1 (6 bases). V was cut by 5 bases and J by 3 bases, with 10 bases left in between. Looked up from germline, CDR1 is SNHLY and CDR2 is FYNNEI. There are 13 residues in the CDR3. The CDR3 here is CASSTQGHTEAFF. In nucleotides, the CDR3 is TGTGCCAGCAGTACGCAGGGGCACACTGAAGCTTTCTTT.

This chain joins TRBV7-6 and TRBJ2-3, with 10 bases identical to TRBD2. CDR1 and CDR2 from the germline V gene are SGHVS and FNYEAQ. The CDR3 has 15 residues. After removal of 1 base from V and 3 bases from J, the junction contained 1 base not matched to a gene. CDR3 loop: CASSLVSGGTDTQYF. The DNA of the CDR3 is TGTGCCAGCAGCTTAGTTAGCGGGGGGACAGATACGCAGTATTTT.

As to this clone: The junction departs from germline at one end; a sequencing error may be responsible. The chain carries TRBV6-1 and TRBJ1-2; tentative D call: TRBD1 (6 bases). The germline V gene has CDR1 MNHNS and CDR2 SASEGT. The CDR3 has 16 amino acids. CDR3 nucleotides: TGTGCCAGCAGCGAAGATTGGGGGACAAGGAACTATGGCTACACCTTC. It specifies CASSEDWGTRNYGYTF.

This chain connects TRBV12-3 or TRBV12-4 to TRBJ1-1; D is possibly TRBD1 (5 bases). With 7 bases removed from V and 5 bases from J, the gap between germline ends came to 11 bases. CDR3 size: 12 residues. CDR3 DNA: TGTGCCAGCACCCGACAGTTGACTGAAGCTTTCTTT. Translated: CASTRQLTEAFF.

The V gene is TRBV12-5, the J gene TRBJ2-3; maybe TRBD1 (5 bases). V was clipped by 6 bases and J by 6 bases, with 22 bases between them. Germline CDR1 LGHNT, CDR2 FRNRAP. This CDR3 is built from 16 residues. The CDR3 sequence: CASGPGAASFADTQYF. CDR3 bases: TGTGCTAGTGGCCCTGGGGCAGCTTCCTTCGCGGATACGCAGTATTTT.

The CDR3 spells CASRTGENTEAFF. The DNA of the CDR3 is TGTGCCAGCCGGACAGGGGAGAACACTGAAGCTTTCTTT. The V call is TRBV2, the J call TRBJ1-1; TRBD1 aligns across 9 bases. After removal of 8 bases from V and 1 base from J, the junction contained 2 bases not matched to a gene. CDR3 length equals 13 residues. Germline lookup yields CDR1 SNHLY and CDR2 FYNNEI.

This sequence joins TRBV6-5 and TRBJ1-1; D is possibly TRBD1 (5 bases). The CDR3 spans 12 residues. With 9 bases removed from V and 1 base from J, the gap between germline ends came to 9 bases. Germline V gives CDR1 MNHEY, CDR2 SVGAGI. CDR3 coding DNA: TGTGCCAGTGGGGGGGGGAACACTGAAGCTTTCTTT. Amino acids: CASGGGNTEAFF.